These T cell receptor beta chains were read from a single sample in a study of somatic mutations in cytotoxic T cells in rheumatoid arthritis. Clones were read by immunoSEQ multiplex PCR, and TCRdb kept only the in-frame ones, dropping some. Here the sample spans 4,000 to 5,000 clones, about 82% being singletons. The source material was CD8+ T cells sorted from blood. The source of these receptors is a woman aged 60-75 years with rheumatoid arthritis. Both conserved end residues are part of each CDR3. The D gene is left open where the match is weak.

d_gene,j_gene,v_gene,CDR3aa
TRBD1,-,TRBV5-1,CASSSLPDREVYEQYF
TRBD1,TRBJ2-2,TRBV15,CATSREGTGQPTGELFF
-,TRBJ1-1,TRBV27,CASSSIGGGTEAFF
TRBD1,TRBJ1-1,TRBV14,CASSQLQGASGLITEAFF
-,TRBJ1-1,TRBV7-6,CASTPQFTEAFF
-,TRBJ2-4,TRBV11-2,CASSLPQPRPTGKNIQYF
-,TRBJ2-7,TRBV5-8,CANLVRTYEQYF
TRBD1,TRBJ2-1,TRBV9,CASSVWGTGDEQFF
TRBD1,TRBJ2-3,TRBV7-9,CASSSTGTVRNPDTQYF
-,TRBJ2-1,TRBV7-6,CASSSSQGAEQFF
-,TRBJ2-1,TRBV6-6,CASSQVRRYEQFF
-,TRBJ2-5,TRBV13,CASSLASGGSPRETQYF
-,TRBJ1-2,TRBV28,CASSFTGSYGYTF
TRBD2,TRBJ2-3,TRBV19,CASSIGASGGLTDTQYF
-,TRBJ1-3,TRBV6-6,CASSSRQSGNTIYF
-,TRBJ1-1,TRBV6-1,CAGSAGAAEAFF
-,TRBJ1-1,TRBV11-3,CASSLDSPLSAEIAFF
-,TRBJ1-1,TRBV7-6,CASSLSSFVTGDTEAFF
-,TRBJ1-2,TRBV9,CASSVVSTANYGYTF
TRBD1,TRBJ2-1,TRBV6-4,CASSGTGGGYNEQFF
-,TRBJ2-5,TRBV7-7,CASSSEYQETQYF
TRBD2,TRBJ2-7,TRBV5-5,CASSLEVSGVHEQYF